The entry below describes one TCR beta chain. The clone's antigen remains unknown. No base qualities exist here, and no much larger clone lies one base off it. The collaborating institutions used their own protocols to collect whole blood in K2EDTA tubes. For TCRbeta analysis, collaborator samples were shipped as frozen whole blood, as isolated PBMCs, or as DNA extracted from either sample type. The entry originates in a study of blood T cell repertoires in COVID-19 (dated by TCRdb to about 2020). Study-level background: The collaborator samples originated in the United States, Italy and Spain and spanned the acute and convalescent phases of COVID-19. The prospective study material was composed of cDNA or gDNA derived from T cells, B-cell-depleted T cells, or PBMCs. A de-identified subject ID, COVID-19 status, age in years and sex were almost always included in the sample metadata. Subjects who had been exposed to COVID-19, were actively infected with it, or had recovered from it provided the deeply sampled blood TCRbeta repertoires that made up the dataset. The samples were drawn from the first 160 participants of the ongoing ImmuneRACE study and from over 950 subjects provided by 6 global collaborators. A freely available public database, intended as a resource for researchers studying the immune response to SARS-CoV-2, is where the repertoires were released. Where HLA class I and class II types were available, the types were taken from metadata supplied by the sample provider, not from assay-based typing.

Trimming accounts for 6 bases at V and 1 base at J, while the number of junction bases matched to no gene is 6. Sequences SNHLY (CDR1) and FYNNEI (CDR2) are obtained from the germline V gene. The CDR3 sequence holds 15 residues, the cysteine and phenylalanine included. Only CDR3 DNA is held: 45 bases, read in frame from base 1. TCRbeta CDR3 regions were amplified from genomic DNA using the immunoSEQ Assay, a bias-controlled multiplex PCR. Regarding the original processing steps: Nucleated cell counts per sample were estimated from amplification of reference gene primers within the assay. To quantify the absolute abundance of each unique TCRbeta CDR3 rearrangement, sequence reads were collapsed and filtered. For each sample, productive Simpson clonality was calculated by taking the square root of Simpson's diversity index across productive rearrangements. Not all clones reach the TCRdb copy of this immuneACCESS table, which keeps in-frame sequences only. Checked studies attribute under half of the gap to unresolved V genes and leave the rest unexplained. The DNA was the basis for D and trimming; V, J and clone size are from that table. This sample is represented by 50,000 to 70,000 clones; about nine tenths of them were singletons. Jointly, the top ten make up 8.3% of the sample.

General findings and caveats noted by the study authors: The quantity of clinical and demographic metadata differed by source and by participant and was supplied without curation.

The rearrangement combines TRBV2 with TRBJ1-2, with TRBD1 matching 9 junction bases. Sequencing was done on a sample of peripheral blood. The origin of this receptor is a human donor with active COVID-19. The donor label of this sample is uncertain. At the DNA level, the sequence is TGTGCCAGCAGGGACAGGGGATTGTATAACTATGGCTACACCTTC. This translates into CASRDRGLYNYGYTF.